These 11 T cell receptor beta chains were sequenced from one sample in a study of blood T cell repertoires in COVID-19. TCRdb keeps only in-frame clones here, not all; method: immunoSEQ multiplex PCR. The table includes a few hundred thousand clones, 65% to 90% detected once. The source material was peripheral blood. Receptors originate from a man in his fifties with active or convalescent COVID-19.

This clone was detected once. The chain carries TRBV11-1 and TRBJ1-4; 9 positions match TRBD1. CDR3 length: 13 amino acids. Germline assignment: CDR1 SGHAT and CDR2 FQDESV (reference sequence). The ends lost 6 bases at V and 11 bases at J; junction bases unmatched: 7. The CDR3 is CASSWGQGEKLFF. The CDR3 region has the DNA TGTGCCAGCAGTTGGGGACAGGGAGAGAAACTGTTTTTT.

In DNA, the CDR3 is TGTGCCAGCGGGGGACAGGGAGGTTCTGGGGCCAACGTCCTGACTTTC. It is translated as CASGGQGGSGANVLTF. This chain connects TRBV2 to TRBJ2-6; 9 bases map to TRBD1. J gave up 1 base and V 8 bases, and 6 bases lay outside the gene matches. The CDR3 length is 16 residues. From germline, CDR1 is SNHLY and CDR2 FYNNEI. The full variable domain, completed using reference TRBV2 and TRBJ2-6, is EPEVTQTPSHQVTQMGQEVILRCVPISNHLYFYWYRQILGQKVEFLVSFYNNEISEKSEIFDDQFSVERPDGSNFTLKIRSTKLEDSAMYFCASGGQGGSGANVLTFGAGSRLTVL.

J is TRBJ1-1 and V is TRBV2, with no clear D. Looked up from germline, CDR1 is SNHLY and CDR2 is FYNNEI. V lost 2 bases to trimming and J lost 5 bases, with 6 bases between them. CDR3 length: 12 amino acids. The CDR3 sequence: CASSESRTEAFF. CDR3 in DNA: TGTGCCAGCAGTGAATCGAGGACTGAAGCTTTCTTT.

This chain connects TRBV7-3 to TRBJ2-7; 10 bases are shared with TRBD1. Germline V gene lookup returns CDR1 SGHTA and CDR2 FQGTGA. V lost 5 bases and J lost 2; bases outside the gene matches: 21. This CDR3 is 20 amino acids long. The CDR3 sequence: CASSPSLPRDRGGYPYEQYF. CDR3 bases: TGTGCCAGCAGCCCCTCTCTACCCCGGGACAGGGGAGGGTATCCCTACGAGCAGTACTTC.

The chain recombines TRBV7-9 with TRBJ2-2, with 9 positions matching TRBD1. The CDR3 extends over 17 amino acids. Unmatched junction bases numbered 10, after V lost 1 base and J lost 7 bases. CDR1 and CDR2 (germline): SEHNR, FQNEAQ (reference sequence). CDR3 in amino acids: CASSLGLTGGIDGELFF. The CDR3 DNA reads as TGTGCCAGCAGCTTAGGTTTAACAGGGGGCATTGACGGGGAGCTGTTTTTT.

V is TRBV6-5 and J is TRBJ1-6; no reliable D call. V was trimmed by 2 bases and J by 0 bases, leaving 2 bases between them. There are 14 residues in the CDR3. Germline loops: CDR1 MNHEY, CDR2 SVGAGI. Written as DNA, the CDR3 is TGTGCCAGCAGTTACCTCTCCTATAATTCACCCCTCCACTTT. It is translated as CASSYLSYNSPLHF.

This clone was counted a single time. The CDR3 loop is CASSSIQGTFSEQYF. The CDR3 DNA reads TGTGCCAGCAGCTCAATACAGGGGACCTTTAGCGAGCAGTACTTC. The chain combines TRBV5-5 with TRBJ2-7; 7 nucleotides agree with TRBD1. The germline CDR1 and CDR2 sequences are SGHKS and YYEKEE (reference sequence). J lost 6 bases, V lost 3 bases, and 12 bases had no gene match. The CDR3 length is 15 residues.

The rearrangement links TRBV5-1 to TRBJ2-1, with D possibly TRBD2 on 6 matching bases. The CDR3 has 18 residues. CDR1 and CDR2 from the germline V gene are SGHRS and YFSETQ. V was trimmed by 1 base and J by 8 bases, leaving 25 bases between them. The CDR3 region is CASSLMSGRGPDRDEQFF. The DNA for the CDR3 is TGCGCCAGCAGCTTGATGTCCGGGAGAGGCCCGGATCGGGATGAGCAGTTCTTC.

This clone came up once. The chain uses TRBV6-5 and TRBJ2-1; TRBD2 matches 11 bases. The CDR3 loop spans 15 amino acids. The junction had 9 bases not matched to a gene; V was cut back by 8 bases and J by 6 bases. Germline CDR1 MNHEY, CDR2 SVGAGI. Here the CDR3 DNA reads TGTGCCAGCCTAACCGGGACTAGCGGACCCAATGAGCAGTTCTTC. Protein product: CASLTGTSGPNEQFF.

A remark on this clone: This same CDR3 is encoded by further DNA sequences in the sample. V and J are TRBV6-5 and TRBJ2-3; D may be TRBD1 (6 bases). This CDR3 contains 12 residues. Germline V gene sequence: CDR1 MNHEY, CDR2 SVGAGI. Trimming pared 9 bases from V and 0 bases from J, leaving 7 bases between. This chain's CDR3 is CASRGSTDTQYF. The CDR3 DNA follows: TGTGCCAGTAGGGGGAGCACAGATACGCAGTATTTT.

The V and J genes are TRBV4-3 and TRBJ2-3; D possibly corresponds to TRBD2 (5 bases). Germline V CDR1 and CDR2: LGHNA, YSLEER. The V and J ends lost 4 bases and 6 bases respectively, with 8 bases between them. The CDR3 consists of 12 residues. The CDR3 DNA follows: TGCGCCAGCAGCCCCCGAGGGGATACGCAGTATTTT. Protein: CASSPRGDTQYF.